Below, 18 T cell receptor beta chains from the same sample are listed, as sequenced in a study of identical twins. TCRdb independently ran MiXCR on the 5' RACE reads; one entry per CDR3 protein. The sample yields about 890,000 distinct CDR3 sequences, around 12% seen once. In addition, the sample was reused for a study of yellow fever vaccine responses in identical twins.

The source material was PBMCs. The receptors shown here come from a young woman in good health.

The count of this clonotype is one. The V and J genes are TRBV18 and TRBJ1-2, with 7 bases aligning to TRBD1. Germline assignment: CDR1 KGHSH and CDR2 LQKENI. CDR3 length: 14 amino acids. After removal of 1 base from V and 5 bases from J, the junction contained 4 bases not matched to a gene. CDR3 amino acids: CASSPRAGGYGYTF. CDR3 DNA sequence: TGTGCCAGCTCACCACGGGCAGGGGGGTATGGCTACACCTTC.

This clonotype was seen many times. The CDR3 reads CAISASGRGYEQYF. The DNA of the CDR3 is TGTGCCATCAGCGCGAGTGGCAGGGGCTACGAGCAGTACTTC. The chain recombines TRBV10-3 with TRBJ2-7; possibly TRBD1 for D (6 bases). CDR1 and CDR2 from the germline V gene are ENHRY and SYGVKD. V shed 6 bases and J shed 3 bases, with 15 bases lying between them. This CDR3 has 14 residues.

This clonotype was picked up many times. The rearrangement joins TRBV5-1 to TRBJ2-3; 10 bases are shared with TRBD1. Germline V gene sequence: CDR1 SGHRS, CDR2 YFSETQ. V was pared by 3 bases and J by 8 bases, with 18 bases of the junction left unmatched. The length of the CDR3 is 18 residues. The CDR3 region is CASSSTPQSHGTGVTQYF. CDR3 bases: TGCGCCAGCAGCTCCACACCCCAAAGCCACGGGACAGGGGTTACGCAGTATTTT.

This clonotype has just a few counts. The chain uses TRBV11-2 and TRBJ2-1, with 7 positions matching TRBD2. From germline, CDR1 is SGHAT and CDR2 FQNNGV. The CDR3 covers 16 residues. J lost 0 bases, V lost 3 bases, and 5 bases had no gene match. The CDR3 sequence: CASSFPRGSSYNEQFF. Written as DNA, the CDR3 is TGTGCCAGCAGCTTTCCGCGGGGGAGCTCCTACAATGAGCAGTTCTTC.

This clonotype was picked up a small number of times. The chain joins TRBV2 to TRBJ1-1, with unresolved D. Between the trimmed V and J ends, which lost 2 bases and 0 bases, there was a span of 7 bases. Germline CDR1 SNHLY, CDR2 FYNNEI. This CDR3 has 14 residues. CDR3 sequence: CASSETSMNTEAFF. For the CDR3, the DNA is TGTGCCAGCAGTGAAACCAGTATGAACACTGAAGCTTTCTTT.

This rearrangement joins TRBV28 to TRBJ2-1; possible D gene TRBD2, 5 bases. The V gene's germline CDR1 is MDHEN and CDR2 SYDVKM. This CDR3 has 15 residues. Trimming took 6 bases from V and 0 from J, leaving 12 bases between them. The CDR3, as DNA: TGTGCCAGCAGACCGAGAGGGAGCTCCTACAATGAGCAGTTCTTC. As protein: CASRPRGSSYNEQFF.

This clonotype was counted a few times. The chain employs TRBV6-1 and TRBJ2-2; D may be TRBD2 (5 bases). Between the trimmed V and J ends, which lost 4 bases and 4 bases, there was a span of 13 bases. Germline V gene data show CDR1 as MNHNS and CDR2 as SASEGT. The CDR3 has 15 amino acids. The CDR3 nucleotides read TGTGCCAGCAGTGCATCTTGGGAGTTCACCGGGGAGCTGTTTTTT. Amino acids: CASSASWEFTGELFF.

The rearrangement links TRBV9 to TRBJ2-2; possible D gene TRBD1, 6 bases. Trimming left V 4 bases short and J 0 bases short, with 22 bases between. CDR1 SGDLS and CDR2 YYNGEE come from the germline V gene. The CDR3 consists of 19 residues. In DNA form, the CDR3 reads TGTGCCAGCAGCCCACACCGTAATGCCAGGGGAGCGAACACCGGGGAGCTGTTTTTT. It specifies CASSPHRNARGANTGELFF. Based on the CDR3 plus reference TRBV9 and TRBJ2-2, the full variable domain is DSGVTQTPKHLITATGQRVTLRCSPRSGDLSVYWYQQSLDQGLQFLIQYYNGEERAKGNILERFSAQQFPDLHSELNLSSLELGDSALYFCASSPHRNARGANTGELFFGEGSRLTVL.

This clonotype was observed many times. The chain uses TRBV3-1 and TRBJ2-7; 8 nucleotides match TRBD2. Losses at the gene ends were 4 bases for V and 1 base for J; bases not matched to a gene: 9. This CDR3 is built from 16 residues. Per germline, CDR1 LGHDT and CDR2 YNNKEL (reference sequence). For the CDR3, the DNA is TGTGCCAGCAGCCCCCGGGGGAGCGGGAGTTCCTACGAGCAGTACTTC. It specifies CASSPRGSGSSYEQYF.

The chain recombines TRBV11-2 with TRBJ1-1; D is unclear. The CDR3 sequence is 11 residues long. V was cut by 6 bases and J by 7 bases, with 9 bases left in between. CDR1 and CDR2 (germline): SGHAT, FQNNGV. This CDR3 reads CASSSLIEAFF. Here the CDR3 DNA reads TGTGCCAGCAGTAGCTTAATTGAAGCTTTCTTT.

This chain uses TRBV2 with TRBJ2-1, with 11 bases that match TRBD2. CDR3 length: 16 amino acids. With 3 bases clipped from V and 5 bases from J, the junction kept 6 bases outside the gene matches. The germline V gene encodes CDR1 SNHLY and CDR2 FYNNEI. The CDR3 DNA is TGTGCCAGCAGTGAGTCTAGCGGGGGGATAAACAATGAGCAGTTCTTC. It yields the protein CASSESSGGINNEQFF.

V is TRBV7-2 and J is TRBJ2-3; TRBD2 matches 9 bases. After removal of 2 bases from V and 4 bases from J, the junction contained 10 bases not matched to a gene. The CDR3 loop spans 17 amino acids. Germline V gene lookup returns CDR1 SGHTA and CDR2 FQGNSA. Here the CDR3 DNA reads TGTGCCAGCAGCTTACAAATAGGCGGGAGGGGTGCAGATACGCAGTATTTT. This sequence encodes CASSLQIGGRGADTQYF. Based on the CDR3 plus reference TRBV7-2 and TRBJ2-3, the full variable domain is GAGVSQSPSNKVTEKGKDVELRCDPISGHTALYWYRQSLGQGLEFLIYFQGNSAPDKSGLPSDRFSAERTGGSVSTLTIQRTQQEDSAVYLCASSLQIGGRGADTQYFGPGTRLTVL.

The table lists this clonotype with many counts. V gene TRBV20-1 combines with J gene TRBJ2-1; 8 positions agree with TRBD2. CDR3 length equals 13 residues. The junction had 4 bases not matched to a gene; V was cut back by 3 bases and J by 6 bases. Germline V gene lookup returns CDR1 DFQATT and CDR2 SNEGSKA (reference sequence). The CDR3: CSASGRALNEQFF. The CDR3 DNA reads as TGCAGTGCTAGCGGGAGGGCCCTCAATGAGCAGTTCTTC.

This clonotype was observed a handful of times. The gene calls are TRBV29-1 and TRBJ1-1, with no clear D. The CDR3 has 11 amino acids. The V gene lost 4 bases and the J gene lost 4 bases, with 7 bases spanning the gap. Germline V lookup: CDR1 SQVTM, CDR2 ANQGSEA. The CDR3 loop is CSVGTVTEAFF. As DNA, the CDR3 is TGCAGCGTTGGGACCGTCACTGAAGCTTTCTTT.

The table lists this clonotype with a few counts. The chain links TRBV12-3 or TRBV12-4 to TRBJ1-2; D possibly corresponds to TRBD1 (6 bases). V lost 3 bases, J lost 8 bases, and 13 bases lay in between. The CDR3 runs to 13 residues. The CDR3 nucleotides read TGTGCCAGCAGTTTTGGGACACGGGACGGCTACACCTTC. Translation: CASSFGTRDGYTF.

The chain carries TRBV2 and TRBJ1-5; a weak D match, TRBD1 (5 bases). Germline CDR1 and CDR2: SNHLY and FYNNEI. The CDR3 loop spans 17 amino acids. V dropped 4 bases and J dropped 2 bases, with 18 bases sitting between them. The CDR3 DNA follows: TGTGCCAGCAGTGTAAGGGGATATTACGACCGCAATCAGCCCCAGCATTTT. Translating it yields CASSVRGYYDRNQPQHF.

This clonotype has ten or more counts. CDR3 bases: TGCGCCAGCAGCCAGTGGGGTACCAACACCGGGGAGCTGTTTTTT. Its protein product is CASSQWGTNTGELFF. V is TRBV4-1 and J is TRBJ2-2; D call uncertain. Trimming left V 3 bases short and J 2 bases short, with 10 bases between. The germline V gene encodes CDR1 MGHRA and CDR2 YSYEKL. The CDR3 runs to 15 residues.

This clonotype was detected only a few times. The rearrangement links TRBV2 to TRBJ2-1; D ambiguous. The CDR3 loop spans 12 amino acids. Trimming took 4 bases from V and 4 from J, leaving 5 bases between them. The germline gives CDR1 SNHLY, CDR2 FYNNEI. DNA of the CDR3: TGTGCCAGCAGTGTACTATACAATGAGCAGTTCTTC. It codes for CASSVLYNEQFF.